The next 22 T cell receptor beta chains were all read from a single sample in a study of shared clonotypes between healthy human individuals. Libraries were prepared by immunoSEQ multiplex PCR; TCRdb keeps only in-frame clonotypes and omits some of them. The sample shows 1.6 million or so clones, more than 95% of them seen only once. The sample was naive CD4+ T cells sorted from blood. Indicated subset: CD45RA+ positively selected. The receptor source for this set is a man younger than 40 in good health.

The chain carries TRBV7-9 and TRBJ1-5; D not certain. Between the trimmed V and J ends, which lost 4 bases and 3 bases, there was a span of 7 bases. This CDR3 contains 13 residues. Germline V gene sequence: CDR1 SEHNR, CDR2 FQNEAQ (reference sequence). The CDR3 spells CASSSQPNQPQHF. CDR3 coding DNA: TGTGCCAGCAGCTCTCAGCCCAATCAGCCCCAGCATTTT.

This chain's CDR3 is CASSDIKGGEQFF. The DNA of the CDR3 is TGTGCCAGCAGTGATATCAAGGGAGGTGAGCAGTTCTTC. The rearrangement links TRBV25-1 to TRBJ2-1; TRBD2 is a possible D gene (6 bases). CDR3 length: 13 residues. From germline, CDR1 is MGHDK and CDR2 SYGVNS. Trimming took 3 bases from V and 9 from J, leaving 12 bases between them.

This chain links TRBV29-1 with TRBJ2-1, with D unresolved. Germline assignment: CDR1 SQVTM and CDR2 ANQGSEA. This CDR3 has 15 residues. Between the trimmed V and J ends, which lost 5 bases and 0 bases, there was a span of 14 bases. The CDR3 sequence: CSVLRASGSYNEQFF. CDR3 sequence (DNA): TGCAGCGTTCTTAGGGCCTCGGGCTCCTACAATGAGCAGTTCTTC.

The chain is built from TRBV18 and TRBJ2-7; 11 nucleotides align to TRBD1. The CDR3 loop spans 16 amino acids. Unmatched junction bases numbered 6, after V lost 3 bases and J lost 2 bases. Germline CDR1 and CDR2: KGHSH and LQKENI. The CDR3 DNA reads TGTGCCAGCTCACCGCTCGGACAGGGGGCGGCCTACGAGCAGTACTTC. Protein product: CASSPLGQGAAYEQYF. The whole variable domain, remainder taken from reference TRBV18 and TRBJ2-7, is NAGVMQNPRHLVRRRGQEARLRCSPMKGHSHVYWYRQLPEEGLKFMVYLQKENIIDESGMPKERFSAEFPKEGPSILRIQQVVRGDSAAYFCASSPLGQGAAYEQYFGPGTRLTVT.

This chain joins TRBV2 and TRBJ2-3; the D is unclear. Germline-derived CDR1 and CDR2 are SNHLY and FYNNEI. Trimming removed 6 bases at V and 5 bases at J, with 12 bases between. This CDR3 region has 13 residues. The CDR3 sequence: CASSLIWGDTQYF. The CDR3 DNA sequence: TGTGCCAGCAGCCTGATATGGGGAGATACGCAGTATTTT. Complete variable domain (other parts from reference TRBV2 and TRBJ2-3): EPEVTQTPSHQVTQMGQEVILRCVPISNHLYFYWYRQILGQKVEFLVSFYNNEISEKSEIFDDQFSVERPDGSNFTLKIRSTKLEDSAMYFCASSLIWGDTQYFGPGTRLTVL.

This rearrangement joins TRBV6-5 to TRBJ2-7; 9 positions match TRBD1. Germline V gene lookup returns CDR1 MNHEY and CDR2 SVGAGI. V was pared by 0 bases and J by 2 bases, with 5 bases of the junction left unmatched. This CDR3 has 16 residues. CDR3 nucleotides: TGTGCCAGCAGTTACTCTCGGGACAGGGTTACCTACGAGCAGTACTTC. It codes for CASSYSRDRVTYEQYF.

The V and J genes are TRBV4-3 and TRBJ2-2; 9 positions match TRBD2. The CDR3 extends over 19 amino acids. Germline assignment: CDR1 LGHNA and CDR2 YSLEER. The ends lost 4 bases at V and 7 bases at J; junction bases unmatched: 19. The CDR3 here is CASSRLRRIAGVWDGELFF. In DNA, the CDR3 is TGCGCCAGCAGCCGCCTACGGAGAATAGCGGGAGTTTGGGACGGGGAGCTGTTTTTT.

The rearrangement joins TRBV11-2 to TRBJ1-2; no definite D call. The germline CDR1 and CDR2 sequences are SGHAT and FQNNGV. V was pared by 2 bases and J by 4 bases, with 8 bases between. The CDR3 is 13 residues long. In DNA, the CDR3 is TGTGCCAGCAGCTTACAGCGTTTCTATGGCTACACCTTC. Translating it yields CASSLQRFYGYTF.

V is TRBV28 and J is TRBJ2-3; D uncertain. Germline V gene data show CDR1 as MDHEN and CDR2 as SYDVKM. The CDR3 extends over 14 amino acids. V shed 7 bases and J shed 0 bases, with 11 bases lying between them. The CDR3, as DNA: TGTGCCAGCACCCTCTGGCAAAGCACAGATACGCAGTATTTT. Its translation: CASTLWQSTDTQYF. Combining the CDR3 with reference TRBV28 and TRBJ2-3 gives the whole variable domain DVKVTQSSRYLVKRTGEKVFLECVQDMDHENMFWYRQDPGLGLRLIYFSYDVKMKEKGDIPEGYSVSREKKERFSLILESASTNQTSMYLCASTLWQSTDTQYFGPGTRLTVL.

The chain links TRBV27 to TRBJ2-2, with 7 bases fitting TRBD2. Losses at the gene ends were 4 bases for V and 0 bases for J; bases not matched to a gene: 5. The CDR3 length is 16 residues. Germline CDR1 reads MNHEY; CDR2 reads SMNVEV (reference sequence). The CDR3 coding sequence is TGTGCCAGCAGTTCCCCAGCGGGGTCGAACACCGGGGAGCTGTTTTTT. This translates into CASSSPAGSNTGELFF.

The chain combines TRBV6-5 with TRBJ2-4; 7 bases are shared with TRBD1. J gave up 7 bases and V 2 bases, and 8 bases lay outside the gene matches. Germline values: CDR1 MNHEY, CDR2 SVGAGI. The CDR3 runs 15 residues. The CDR3 loop is CASSYLPTGMNIQYF. In DNA form, the CDR3 reads TGTGCCAGCAGTTACCTCCCGACAGGGATGAACATTCAGTACTTC.

The chain carries TRBV4-3 and TRBJ1-6; unclear D gene. Looked up from germline, CDR1 is LGHNA and CDR2 is YSLEER. V lost 0 bases and J 5 bases, leaving 11 bases between the germline ends. CDR3 length equals 16 residues. This CDR3 is CASSQEPGLDNSPLHF. CDR3 nucleotides: TGCGCCAGCAGCCAAGAGCCGGGTCTCGATAATTCACCCCTCCACTTT.

The chain employs TRBV5-1 and TRBJ2-5; no reliable D call. The ends were cut back, 4 bases at V and 0 bases at J, with 4 bases in the middle. The CDR3 covers 12 residues. Germline V gene lookup returns CDR1 SGHRS and CDR2 YFSETQ. The CDR3, as DNA: TGCGCCAGCAGCATAAACCAAGAGACCCAGTACTTC. Amino acid sequence: CASSINQETQYF.

The chain recombines TRBV9 with TRBJ2-1, with 14 bases matching TRBD2. V shed 0 bases, J shed 9 bases, and the junction held 17 bases outside the gene matches. CDR1 is SGDLS, CDR2 YYNGEE, per germline. This CDR3 contains 20 residues. The CDR3 is CASSVAWGGRTSGRRGEQFF. The CDR3 DNA sequence: TGTGCCAGCAGCGTAGCGTGGGGAGGAAGGACTAGCGGGAGGAGAGGTGAGCAGTTCTTC.

V is TRBV7-9 and J is TRBJ1-1, with D possibly matching TRBD1 (6 bases). The CDR3 runs to 14 residues. Germline-derived CDR1 and CDR2 are SEHNR and FQNEAQ (reference sequence). The V end lost 3 bases, the J end lost 1 base, and 9 bases lay between the germline ends. The CDR3 protein is CASSFQGSNTEAFF. In nucleotides, the CDR3 is TGTGCCAGCAGCTTCCAGGGGTCGAACACTGAAGCTTTCTTT.

V gene TRBV6-1 combines with J gene TRBJ2-6, with 12 bases identical to TRBD1. The CDR3 spans 18 residues. Germline lookup yields CDR1 MNHNS and CDR2 SASEGT. Trimming took 3 bases from V and 3 from J; bases not matched to a gene: 6. CDR3 coding DNA: TGTGCCAGCAGTGAGGCCGGGACAGGGGGCTTTGGGGCCAACGTCCTGACTTTC. It is translated as CASSEAGTGGFGANVLTF.

The chain recombines TRBV7-9 with TRBJ2-7; TRBD2 agrees at 11 bases. J gave up 5 bases and V 4 bases, and 10 bases lay outside the gene matches. The CDR3 consists of 16 residues. In germline, CDR1 is SEHNR, CDR2 FQNEAQ (reference sequence). CDR3 residues: CASSSFLAGGANEQYF. The CDR3 coding sequence is TGTGCCAGCAGCTCCTTTTTAGCGGGAGGGGCGAACGAGCAGTACTTC. Using reference TRBV7-9 and TRBJ2-7 for the parts outside the CDR3, the full variable domain is DTGVSQNPRHKITKRGQNVTFRCDPISEHNRLYWYRQTLGQGPEFLTYFQNEAQLEKSRLLSDRFSAERPKGSFSTLEIQRTEQGDSAMYLCASSSFLAGGANEQYFGPGTRLTVT.

The V gene is TRBV5-1, the J gene TRBJ1-2, with a tentative D call TRBD1 (5 bases). Germline CDR1 is SGHRS and CDR2 is YFSETQ. CDR3 length equals 16 residues. V lost 1 base and J lost 8, with 21 bases in between. CDR3 region: CASSLRGPGNTAGYTF. The CDR3 nucleotides are TGCGCCAGCAGCTTGAGGGGACCCGGAAATACAGCGGGCTACACCTTC. Supplemented by reference TRBV5-1 and TRBJ1-2, the full variable domain reads KAGVTQTPRYLIKTRGQQVTLSCSPISGHRSVSWYQQTPGQGLQFLFEYFSETQRNKGNFPGRFSGRQFSNSRSEMNVSTLELGDSALYLCASSLRGPGNTAGYTFGSGTRLTVV.

This rearrangement joins TRBV7-8 to TRBJ1-1, with D maybe TRBD1 (6 bases). The CDR3 sequence is 19 residues long. CDR1 SGHVS and CDR2 FQNEAQ come from the germline V gene. The V and J ends lost 0 bases and 3 bases respectively, with 23 bases between them. CDR3 region: CASSLARLQGKKGDTEAFF. In nucleotides, the CDR3 is TGTGCCAGCAGCTTAGCTAGGCTACAGGGAAAGAAGGGCGACACTGAAGCTTTCTTT.

This clone has just one count. This sequence joins TRBV5-5 and TRBJ2-1; possible D gene TRBD2, 6 bases. Germline assignment: CDR1 SGHKS and CDR2 YYEKEE (reference sequence). The V gene lost 0 bases and the J gene lost 1 base, with 11 bases spanning the gap. The CDR3 has 16 amino acids. CDR3 sequence: CASSLGEATSYNEQFF. CDR3 in DNA: TGTGCCAGCAGCTTGGGGGAGGCTACTTCCTACAATGAGCAGTTCTTC.

The chain is built from TRBV11-2 and TRBJ2-7; D perhaps matches TRBD1 (7 bases). CDR3 length equals 16 residues. V was shortened by 3 bases and J by 2 bases, with 17 bases between the two germline ends. Germline V CDR1 and CDR2: SGHAT, FQNNGV. The CDR3 is CASSFPQGGSPYEQYF. Written as DNA, the CDR3 is TGTGCCAGCAGCTTCCCGCAGGGGGGCAGTCCCTACGAGCAGTACTTC. The full variable domain, its missing parts supplied by reference TRBV11-2 and TRBJ2-7, is EAGVAQSPRYKIIEKRQSVAFWCNPISGHATLYWYQQILGQGPKLLIQFQNNGVVDDSQLPKDRFSAERLKGVDSTLKIQPAKLEDSAVYLCASSFPQGGSPYEQYFGPGTRLTVT.

The chain uses TRBV29-1 and TRBJ2-1, with D perhaps matching TRBD1 (6 bases). The CDR3 runs 17 residues. Trimming removed 3 bases at V and 2 bases at J, with 20 bases between. The germline V gene has CDR1 SQVTM and CDR2 ANQGSEA. The CDR3: CSVEGRPYPGAYNEQFF. CDR3 nucleotides: TGCAGCGTTGAGGGCAGGCCCTACCCAGGGGCCTACAATGAGCAGTTCTTC.